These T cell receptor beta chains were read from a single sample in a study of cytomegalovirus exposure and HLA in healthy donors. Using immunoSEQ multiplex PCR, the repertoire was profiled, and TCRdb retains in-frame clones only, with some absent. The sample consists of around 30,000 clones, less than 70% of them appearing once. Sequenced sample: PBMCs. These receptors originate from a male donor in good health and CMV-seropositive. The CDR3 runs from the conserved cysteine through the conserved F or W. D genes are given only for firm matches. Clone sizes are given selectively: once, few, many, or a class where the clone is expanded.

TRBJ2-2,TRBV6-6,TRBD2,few,TGTGCCAGCACCCTAAGCGGGAGCACCGGGGAGCTGTTTTTT,CASTLSGSTGELFF
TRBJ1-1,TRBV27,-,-,TGTGCCAGCAGTTCCCTCCAGGACAGCAACACTGAAGCTTTCTTT,CASSSLQDSNTEAFF
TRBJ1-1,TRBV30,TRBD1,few,TGTGCCTGGAGTGTATCAGGGGGCGCTTTCGCTTTCTTT,CAWSVSGGAFAFF
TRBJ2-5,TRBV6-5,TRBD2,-,TGTGCCATCCGGAAGGCGGGAGGGGAGACCCAGTACTTC,CAIRKAGGETQYF
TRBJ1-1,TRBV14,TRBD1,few,TGTGCCAGCAGCCCCCAGGGACAGATGAACACTGAAGCTTTCTTT,CASSPQGQMNTEAFF
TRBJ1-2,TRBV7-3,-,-,TGTGCCAGCAGCTCCTGGGGGGGTCGTGGCTACACCTTC,CASSSWGGRGYTF
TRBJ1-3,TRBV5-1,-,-,TGCGCCAGCAGCTCGGGACTTATTTCCTCTGGAAACACCATATATTTT,CASSSGLISSGNTIYF
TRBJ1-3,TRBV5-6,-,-,TGTGCCAGCAGCCCAGGGCGGTCCGAGACCACCATATATTTT,CASSPGRSETTIYF
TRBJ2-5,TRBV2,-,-,TGTGCCAGCAGCTTCAGAGGGGAGACCCAGTACTTC,CASSFRGETQYF
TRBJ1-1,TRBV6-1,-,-,TGTGCCAGCAGTGCGCTTCAAATGGCCACTGAAGCTTTCTTT,CASSALQMATEAFF
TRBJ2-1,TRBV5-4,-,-,TGTGCCAGCAGCTTGACGGCTAGCGAATACAATGAGCAGTTCTTC,CASSLTASEYNEQFF
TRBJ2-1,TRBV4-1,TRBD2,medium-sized,TGCGCCAGCAGCCCCGGGCGGGGGGGCTACAATGAGCAGTTCTTC,CASSPGRGGYNEQFF
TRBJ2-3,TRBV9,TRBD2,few,TGTGCCAGCAGCGCCGGGACTAGCAGCCGCACAGATACGCAGTATTTT,CASSAGTSSRTDTQYF
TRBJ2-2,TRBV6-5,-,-,TGTGCCAGCAGCCAGTTAGGGGAGCTGTTTTTT,CASSQLGELFF
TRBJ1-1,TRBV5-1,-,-,TGCGCCAGCAGCTCTCCAACAAGGAACACTGAAGCTTTCTTT,CASSSPTRNTEAFF
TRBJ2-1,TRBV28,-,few,TGTGCCAGCAGGCTGACTAGTTCAAGTAATGAGCAGTTCTTC,CASRLTSSSNEQFF
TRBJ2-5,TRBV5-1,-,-,TGCGCCAGCAGCTTGGCTGGCCAGCAAGAGACCCAGTACTTC,CASSLAGQQETQYF
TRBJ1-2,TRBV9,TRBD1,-,TGTGCCAGCAGCTCCGGACAGGGCAGAGATGGCTACACCTTC,CASSSGQGRDGYTF
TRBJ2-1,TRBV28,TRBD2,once,TGTGCCAGCAGGCAAGGGACTAGCTCCTACAATGAGCAGTTCTTC,CASRQGTSSYNEQFF
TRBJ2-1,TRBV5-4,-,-,TGTGCCAGCAGCTTGTGGGACAACTACAATGAGCAGTTCTTC,CASSLWDNYNEQFF
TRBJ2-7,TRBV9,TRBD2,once,TGTGCCAGCAGCGTAGAAGCTAGCGGGACCTACGAGCAGTACTTC,CASSVEASGTYEQYF
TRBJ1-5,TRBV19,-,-,TGTGCCAGTAACCCGGACACACTTCAGGGCAATCAGCCCCAGCATTTT,CASNPDTLQGNQPQHF
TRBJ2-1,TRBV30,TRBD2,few,TGTGCCTGGAATAGCGGGAGGGCCGGGAATGAGCAGTTCTTC,CAWNSGRAGNEQFF
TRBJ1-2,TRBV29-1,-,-,TGCAGCGGACTCGGGGATTATGGCTACACCTTC,CSGLGDYGYTF
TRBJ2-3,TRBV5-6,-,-,TGTGCCAGCAGCTTACAGGGTTATGGAGATACGCAGTATTTT,CASSLQGYGDTQYF
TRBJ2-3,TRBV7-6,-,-,TGTGCCAGCAGCTTACAGGGGCCGGATACGCAGTATTTT,CASSLQGPDTQYF
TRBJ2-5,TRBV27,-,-,TGTGCCAGCAGTTTATCGAACGGGGAGACCCAGTACTTC,CASSLSNGETQYF